This T cell receptor (beta chain) derives from a study of regulatory and conventional T cells in RAG deficiency. Study findings and constraints: Shannon entropy fell and Simpson indices rose in RAG-deficient patients. Omenn patients showed >80% Treg-Tconv overlap and shorter CDR3 lengths. These Omenn syndrome Treg sorts may hold peripherally activated cells instead.

TCRdb's copy holds only in-frame clones and misses some; the assay was immunoSEQ multiplex PCR. The sample consists of 30,000 to 35,000 clones, approximately 90% of them appearing once. Unmatched junction bases numbered 17, after V lost 2 bases and J lost 10 bases. The CDR3 length is 19 residues. As concerns this clone: Its antigen is unknown.

The same data also went into a second study, on regulatory T cells. That source reports: Amplification used 52 TRBV primers and 13 TRBJ primers. Skewed V and J usage and few unique V-J pairs marked patient repertoires, most in Tregs.

Sequenced sample: CD8+ T cells sorted from blood. V gene TRBV23-1 combines with J gene TRBJ2-1; TRBD2 matches 13 bases. TRBV23-1 falls under the ORF class, with uncertain function. This receptor was identified in a human donor in good health. The CDR3: CASSQRHLPLAGGPWEQFF. CDR3 bases: TGCGCCAGCAGTCAACGCCATCTACCACTAGCGGGAGGGCCTTGGGAGCAGTTCTTC.